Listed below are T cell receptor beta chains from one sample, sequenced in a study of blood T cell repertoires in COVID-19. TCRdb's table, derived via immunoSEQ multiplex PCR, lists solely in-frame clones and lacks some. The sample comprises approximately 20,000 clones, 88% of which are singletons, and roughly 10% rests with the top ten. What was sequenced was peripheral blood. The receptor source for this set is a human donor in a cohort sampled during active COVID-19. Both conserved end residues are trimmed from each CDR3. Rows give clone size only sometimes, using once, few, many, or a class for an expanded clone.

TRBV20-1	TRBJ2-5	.	SASLFRTSAATRETQY
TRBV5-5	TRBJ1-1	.	ASSSGASWTEAF
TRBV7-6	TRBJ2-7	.	ASSPQTGDDPFEQY
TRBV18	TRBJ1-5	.	ASSPREASNQPQH
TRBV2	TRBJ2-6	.	ASSPYGANVLT
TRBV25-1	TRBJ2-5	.	ASSDWSGGAGQETQY
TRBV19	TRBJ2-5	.	ASNSPSYNRETQY
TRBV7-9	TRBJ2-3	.	ASRPFFRDDTQY
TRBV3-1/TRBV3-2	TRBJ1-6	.	ASSQGYRHPNSPLH
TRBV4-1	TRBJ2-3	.	ASSSDRDRGTDTQY
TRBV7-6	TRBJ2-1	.	ASSLGGREQF
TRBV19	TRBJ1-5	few	ASSLKQGTVNQPQH
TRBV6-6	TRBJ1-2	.	ASSGPGRGYGYT
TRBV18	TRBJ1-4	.	ASSPGQINEKLF
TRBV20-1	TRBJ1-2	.	SASGKRKIRLRGNYGYT
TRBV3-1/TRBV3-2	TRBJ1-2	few	ASSPDGVYGYT
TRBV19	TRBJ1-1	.	ASIGDSLNTEAF
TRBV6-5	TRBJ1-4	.	ASSYSSGNSQQVLF
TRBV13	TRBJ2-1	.	ASSPTLGRDYNEQF
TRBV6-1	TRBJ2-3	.	ASSDRGRETDTQY
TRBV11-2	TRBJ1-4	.	ASSRNGPGRHPGEKLF
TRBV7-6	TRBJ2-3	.	ASSLLAGYPDTQY